This passage covers 6 T cell receptor beta chains from one sample sequenced in a study of human T cells and chemical hapten exposure. Indicated time point: patch test 1, 2 weeks after DPC sensitization. Specified treatment: therapeutic diphenylcyclopropenone sensitization with weekly scalp DPC. MiXCR, applied by TCRdb to the RACE reads, yields one record per CDR3 protein. The repertoire holds 300,000 to 350,000 distinct CDR3 sequences, with about 7% as singletons. Sequenced here: whole blood, sampled in connection with sensitization to the hapten diphenylcyclopropenone (DPC). These receptors all stem from a woman under 30 with alopecia areata. Some clones in this sample may be carry-over from other donors' samples.

V usage is TRBV20-1 and J usage is TRBJ1-4; perhaps TRBD1 as D (6 bases). From germline, CDR1 is DFQATT and CDR2 SNEGSKA (reference sequence). V dropped 2 bases and J dropped 6 bases, with 16 bases sitting between them. The CDR3 runs 15 residues. The CDR3 DNA reads as TGCAGTGCTAGACCTACAGGGATGTTGCATGAAAAACTGTTTTTT. It yields the protein CSARPTGMLHEKLFF.

V is TRBV2 and J is TRBJ1-3, with D unresolved. The CDR3 has 15 amino acids. CDR1 and CDR2 from the germline V gene are SNHLY and FYNNEI. Trimming left V 7 bases short and J 0 bases short, with 13 bases between. The CDR3 region is CASTPSLGSGNTIYF. The CDR3, as DNA: TGTGCCAGCACTCCTTCCCTGGGCTCTGGAAACACCATATATTTT.

This clonotype showed up just a few times. The V and J genes are TRBV3-1 and TRBJ1-1, with 10 bases identical to TRBD1. This CDR3 is built from 15 residues. The germline gives CDR1 LGHDT, CDR2 YNNKEL (reference sequence). V trimming: 4 bases; J trimming: 6 bases; junction bases outside the gene matches: 8. CDR3 sequence (DNA): TGTGCCAGCAGCCCCCGACAGGGGGCAAGTCCTGAAGCTTTCTTT. Encoded protein: CASSPRQGASPEAFF.

Of note for this clonotype: One junction end disagrees with the germline gene, perhaps due to a read error. The J gene is TRBJ2-5, the V gene TRBV7-2, with D perhaps matching TRBD1 (6 bases). The CDR3 has 12 amino acids. Germline CDR1 and CDR2: SGHTA and FQGNSA. The CDR3 DNA reads as TGTGCCAGCAGCTTAGTTCAGGGGCCCATGAACTTC. It codes for CASSLVQGPMNF.

This clonotype was seen more than once but under ten times. The chain combines TRBV14 with TRBJ2-3, with D unresolved. This CDR3 is built from 15 residues. Deletions cut 4 bases from V and 4 bases from J, with 15 bases between. CDR1 is SGHDN, CDR2 FVKESK, per germline. The CDR3 region has the DNA TGTGCCAGCAGCCGTCTGCGGACCTCCTCAGATACGCAGTATTTT. Translated, it gives CASSRLRTSSDTQYF.

This clonotype is medium-sized. This chain connects TRBV4-2 to TRBJ1-4; tentative D call: TRBD1 (6 bases). CDR1 LGHNA and CDR2 YNFKEQ come from the germline V gene. The V and J ends lost 0 bases and 7 bases respectively, with 15 bases between them. This CDR3 has 16 amino acids. The CDR3 loop is CASSQDATGTVEKLFF. CDR3 bases: TGTGCCAGCAGCCAAGATGCTACAGGGACGGTTGAAAAACTGTTTTTT.